The clone carrying this T cell receptor (beta chain) was seen at least ten times. TCRdb ran MiXCR on the 5' RACE reads and lists one entry per CDR3 protein. This table holds hundreds of thousands of distinct CDR3 sequences, about 10% found once. This sample is part of a study of T cells after yellow fever vaccination. Germline values: CDR1 MNHNY, CDR2 SVGAGI (reference sequence). CDR3 length: 12 residues. V gave up 6 bases and J gave up 5 bases, with 8 bases separating them. This TCR came from a man in his late teens or twenties who received the YFV17D yellow fever vaccine. The source material was CD4+ T cells sorted from PBMCs, sampled 5 days after the yellow fever booster vaccination. The V and J genes are TRBV6-6 and TRBJ1-5, with D perhaps TRBD1 (5 bases). The CDR3: CASSLGDQPQHF. The CDR3 DNA sequence: TGTGCCAGCAGCTTAGGGGATCAGCCCCAGCATTTT.